This TCR beta chain was recorded in a study of T cell repertoires in cytomegalovirus infection. Study context: CMV epitopes used comprised recently identified HLA-C-restricted ones and well-studied HLA-B-restricted ones.

As to this clonotype: The antigen remains undetermined.

General study findings and limits: It was HLA-C-restricted CMV-specific TCR beta clonotypes that dominated the response ex vivo.

A single record per CDR3 protein comes from TCRdb applying MiXCR to the reads. This table has 750,000 to 950,000 distinct CDR3 sequences, about 27% appearing once. CDR1 is SQVTM, CDR2 ANQGSEA, per germline. The CDR3 consists of 15 residues. V shed 0 bases and J 9 bases; nucleotides not matched to a gene: 10. The rearrangement joins TRBV29-1 to TRBJ2-1; 8 positions match TRBD2. This TCR derives from a human donor in good health (CMV status not recorded). Some clones in this sample may be carry-over from other donors' samples. The sequenced sample was cultured CD8+ T cells from PBMCs, obtained from culture after CMV antigen stimulation. CDR3 region: CSVEDEAGVEFEQFF. The CDR3 bases are TGCAGCGTTGAAGATGAAGCGGGGGTTGAATTTGAGCAGTTCTTC.